Following are 13 T cell receptor beta chains from one sample sequenced in a study of blood T cell repertoires in COVID-19. Method: immunoSEQ multiplex PCR; TCRdb's copy keeps in-frame clones and lacks some. Altogether some 200,000 clones are present, approximately 82% being singletons, with the ten largest covering roughly 17%. The material sequenced was PBMCs or T cells enriched from blood (not recorded which). These receptors were collected from a woman aged 45-65 years who had recovered from COVID-19.

The genes are TRBV28 and TRBJ2-3, with D possibly matching TRBD1 (5 bases). This CDR3 is 13 amino acids long. Germline CDR1 and CDR2: MDHEN and SYDVKM. The V end was cut by 6 bases, the J end by 7 bases, with 14 bases between. The CDR3 protein is CASRGPDHYTQYF. In DNA form, the CDR3 reads TGTGCCAGCAGGGGGCCTGATCATTATACGCAGTATTTT.

This rearrangement joins TRBV24-1 to TRBJ2-3; TRBD2 is a possible D gene (6 bases). The germline V gene encodes CDR1 KGHDR and CDR2 SFDVKD. Trimming removed 4 bases from V and 8 bases from J, with 12 bases in between. The CDR3 spans 13 residues. For the CDR3, the DNA is TGTGCCACCAGTGACCCATTCGGGGGTACGCAGTATTTT. Translation gives CATSDPFGGTQYF.

V is TRBV28 and J is TRBJ2-7; D perhaps matches TRBD2 (5 bases). The CDR3 is 17 amino acids. V lost 6 bases and J 1 base, leaving 22 bases between the germline ends. Germline V gene lookup returns CDR1 MDHEN and CDR2 SYDVKM. This chain's CDR3 is CASSATLVGEVSYEQYF. In DNA, the CDR3 is TGTGCCAGCAGCGCCACTCTTGTGGGAGAGGTATCCTACGAGCAGTACTTC.

For the CDR3, the DNA is TGCGCCAGCAGCTTGGAAGGGGGCGAATATGGCTACACCTTC. Encoded protein: CASSLEGGEYGYTF. The genes are TRBV5-1 and TRBJ1-2; TRBD1 agrees at 7 bases. Germline values: CDR1 SGHRS, CDR2 YFSETQ. V shed 0 bases and J 5 bases; nucleotides not matched to a gene: 4. The CDR3 spans 14 residues.

The J gene is TRBJ1-5, the V gene TRBV4-2; D not certain. Trimming removed 2 bases from V and 8 bases from J, with 13 bases in between. Germline V gives CDR1 LGHNA, CDR2 YNFKEQ. CDR3 length: 14 residues. The CDR3 sequence is CASSQPGSPKPQHF. In DNA form, the CDR3 reads TGTGCCAGCAGCCAACCAGGTTCCCCAAAGCCCCAGCATTTT.

The V call is TRBV28, the J call TRBJ1-2, with TRBD1 as a possible D gene (5 bases). Germline CDR1 MDHEN, CDR2 SYDVKM. V was clipped by 7 bases and J by 2 bases, with 8 bases between them. CDR3 length equals 12 residues. CDR3 region: CASMSGNYGYTF. In DNA form, the CDR3 reads TGTGCCAGCATGTCAGGGAACTATGGCTACACCTTC.

At least ten counts were recorded for this clone. The rearrangement uses TRBV6-5 and TRBJ2-7; no definite D call. Germline lookup yields CDR1 MNHEY and CDR2 SVGAGI. V was clipped by 0 bases and J by 2 bases, with 2 bases between them. This CDR3 has 12 residues. CDR3 amino acids: CASSYSTYEQYF. The DNA of the CDR3 is TGTGCCAGCAGTTACTCTACCTACGAGCAGTACTTC.

V is TRBV18 and J is TRBJ2-1; the match to TRBD2 covers 10 bases. CDR1 is KGHSH and CDR2 is LQKENI in the germline V gene. This CDR3 is 15 amino acids long. Unmatched junction bases numbered 1, after V lost 3 bases and J lost 2 bases. The CDR3 protein is CASSPTSGTYNEQFF. In DNA form, the CDR3 reads TGTGCCAGCTCACCTACTAGCGGGACCTACAATGAGCAGTTCTTC.

V gene TRBV9 combines with J gene TRBJ2-1, with D perhaps TRBD1 (6 bases). CDR3 length: 15 residues. Deletions cut 2 bases from V and 9 bases from J, with 18 bases between. Germline CDR1 and CDR2: SGDLS and YYNGEE. CDR3 nucleotide sequence: TGTGCCAGCAGCGTGGGTAATCGGGACACCGGTGAGCAGTTCTTC. Residues: CASSVGNRDTGEQFF.

This chain joins TRBV18 and TRBJ1-4; tentatively, D is TRBD1 (5 bases). Germline CDR1 reads KGHSH; CDR2 reads LQKENI. Trimming took off 3 bases at V and 11 bases at J, with 13 bases between the two ends. The CDR3 runs to 13 residues. The CDR3 here is CASSPTDSGKLFF. DNA of the CDR3: TGTGCCAGCTCACCCACTGACAGTGGGAAACTGTTTTTT.

In its sample, this clone was seen a few times. The gene calls are TRBV7-8 and TRBJ1-1, with a tentative D call TRBD1 (6 bases). Germline CDR1 SGHVS, CDR2 FQNEAQ. V was pared by 5 bases and J by 4 bases, with 17 bases between. The CDR3 extends over 15 amino acids. DNA for the CDR3: TGTGCCAGCAGCCCAGGCGGGGGCTATGGCACTGAAGCTTTCTTT. Its translation: CASSPGGGYGTEAFF.

A single count supports this clone. This chain joins TRBV29-1 and TRBJ2-1; TRBD1 might be the D (7 bases). V dropped 7 bases and J dropped 9 bases, with 22 bases sitting between them. There are 14 residues in the CDR3. CDR1 and CDR2 from the germline V gene are SQVTM and ANQGSEA. The CDR3, as DNA: TGCAGCGGTGCCGGCGGGGACAGTTGGAGTGAGCAGTTCTTC. Protein: CSGAGGDSWSEQFF.

In DNA, the CDR3 is TGTGCCAGCAGCTTACTAGCGAATGCGGTCGCCGGGGAGCTGTTTTTT. Residues: CASSLLANAVAGELFF. V and J are TRBV7-6 and TRBJ2-2, with TRBD2 as a possible D gene (6 bases). Looked up from germline, CDR1 is SGHVS and CDR2 is FNYEAQ. There are 16 residues in the CDR3. Trimming took 2 bases from V and 6 from J, leaving 16 bases between them. Variable domain in full (rest from reference TRBV7-6 and TRBJ2-2): GAGVSQSPRYKVTKRGQDVALRCDPISGHVSLYWYRQALGQGPEFLTYFNYEAQQDKSGLPNDRFSAERPEGSISTLTIQRTEQRDSAMYRCASSLLANAVAGELFFGEGSRLTVL.